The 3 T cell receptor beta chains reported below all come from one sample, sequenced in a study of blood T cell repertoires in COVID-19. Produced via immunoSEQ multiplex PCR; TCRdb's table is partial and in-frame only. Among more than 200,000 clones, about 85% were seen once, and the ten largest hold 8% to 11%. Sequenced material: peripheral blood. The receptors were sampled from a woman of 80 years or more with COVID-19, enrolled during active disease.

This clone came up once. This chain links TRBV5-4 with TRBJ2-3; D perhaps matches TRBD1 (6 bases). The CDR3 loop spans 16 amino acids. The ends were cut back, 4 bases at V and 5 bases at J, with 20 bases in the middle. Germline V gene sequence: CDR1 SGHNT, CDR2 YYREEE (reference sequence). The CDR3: CASSTGRPRGIDTQYF. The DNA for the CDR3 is TGTGCCAGCAGCACTGGGAGACCCAGGGGTATAGATACGCAGTATTTT.

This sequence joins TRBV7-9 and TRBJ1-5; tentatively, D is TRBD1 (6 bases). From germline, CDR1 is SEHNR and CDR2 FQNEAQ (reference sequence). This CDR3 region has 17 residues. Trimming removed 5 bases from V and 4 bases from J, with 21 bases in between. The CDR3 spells CASSPRPTGLGNQPQHF. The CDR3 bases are TGTGCCAGCAGCCCTCGCCCCACAGGGCTTGGAAATCAGCCCCAGCATTTT.

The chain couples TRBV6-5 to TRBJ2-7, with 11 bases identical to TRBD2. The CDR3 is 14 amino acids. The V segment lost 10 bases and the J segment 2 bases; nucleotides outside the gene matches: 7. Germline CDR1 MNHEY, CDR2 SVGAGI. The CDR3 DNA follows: TGTGCCACCGCACTAGCGGGGGTCGCCTACGAGCAGTACGTC. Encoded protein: CATALAGVAYEQYV.